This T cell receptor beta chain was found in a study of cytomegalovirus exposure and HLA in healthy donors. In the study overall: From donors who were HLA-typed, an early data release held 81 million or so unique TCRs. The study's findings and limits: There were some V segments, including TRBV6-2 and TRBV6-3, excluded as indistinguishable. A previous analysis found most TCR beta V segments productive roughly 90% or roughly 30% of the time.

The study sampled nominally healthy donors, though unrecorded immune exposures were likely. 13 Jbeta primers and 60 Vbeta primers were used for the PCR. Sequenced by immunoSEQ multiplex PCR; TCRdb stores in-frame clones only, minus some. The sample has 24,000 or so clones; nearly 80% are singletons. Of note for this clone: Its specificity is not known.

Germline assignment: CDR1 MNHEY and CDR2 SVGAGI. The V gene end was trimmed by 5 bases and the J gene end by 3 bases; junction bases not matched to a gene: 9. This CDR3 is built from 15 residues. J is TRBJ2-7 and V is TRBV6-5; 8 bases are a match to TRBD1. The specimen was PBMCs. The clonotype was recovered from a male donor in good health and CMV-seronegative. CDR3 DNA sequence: TGTGCCAGCAGTAGACCAGGACAGGGTTTCTACGAGCAGTACTTC. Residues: CASSRPGQGFYEQYF.